Listed here are 15 T cell receptor beta chains from one sample, sequenced in a study of early T cells in non-severe SARS-CoV-2 infection (dated by TCRdb to the early 2020s). The library was built by means of 5' RACE. Sequencer: NextSeq 500. Starting from the raw public reads, TCRdb applied fastp trimming at Q25, assembled clones with MiXCR and retained in-frame beta chains. When rows share a CDR3 protein, they turn into one entry using the most common DNA and genes. Here the sample has around 25,000 distinct CDR3 sequences; 4.5% to 7% occur a single time. Jointly, the top ten make up less than 2.5% of the sample. Material: whole blood. These receptors were taken from an adult who was a healthcare worker with PCR-confirmed SARS-CoV-2 infection or an uninfected control (not recorded which).

This clonotype was counted ten times or more. V gene TRBV14 combines with J gene TRBJ1-4, with D unresolved. Trimming took 0 bases from V and 8 from J, leaving 13 bases between them. Germline V gene data show CDR1 as SGHDN and CDR2 as FVKESK. CDR3 length: 15 amino acids. The CDR3 sequence: CASSQDGSLGEKLFF. In DNA, the CDR3 is TGTGCCAGCAGCCAAGACGGTTCGCTCGGGGAAAAACTGTTTTTT.

This clonotype was found many times. The V and J genes are TRBV20-1 and TRBJ1-1; D is ambiguous. Trimming took 5 bases from V and 0 from J, leaving 16 bases between them. Germline V CDR1 and CDR2: DFQATT, SNEGSKA (reference sequence). CDR3 length: 15 amino acids. CDR3 amino acids: CSAGPILDLNTEAFF. The CDR3 DNA reads TGCAGTGCTGGGCCAATACTAGACCTGAACACTGAAGCTTTCTTT.

This clonotype was seen at least ten times. The rearrangement links TRBV6-5 to TRBJ1-2; D unclear. The CDR3 is 13 residues long. V was shortened by 2 bases and J by 6 bases, with 10 bases between the two germline ends. Germline V gene data show CDR1 as MNHEY and CDR2 as SVGAGI. The CDR3 DNA reads TGTGCCAGCAGTTACGGGTCGTCAGATGGCTACACCTTC. Protein sequence: CASSYGSSDGYTF.

The chain recombines TRBV2 with TRBJ2-1, with TRBD1 identical over 7 bases. Germline assignment: CDR1 SNHLY and CDR2 FYNNEI. This CDR3 comprises 16 residues. J gave up 8 bases and V 0 bases, and 10 bases lay outside the gene matches. CDR3 sequence: CASSEALATGAHEQFF. CDR3 nucleotides: TGTGCCAGCAGTGAAGCGCTTGCTACAGGGGCGCATGAGCAGTTCTTC.

This clonotype was counted only a few times. The chain joins TRBV29-1 to TRBJ2-7; 11 nucleotides align to TRBD2. The CDR3 is 14 amino acids. Germline assignment: CDR1 SQVTM and CDR2 ANQGSEA. V was pared by 7 bases and J by 2 bases, with 7 bases of the junction left unmatched. CDR3 sequence: CSAKLAGVTYEQYF. The CDR3 bases are TGCAGCGCCAAACTAGCGGGGGTGACCTACGAGCAGTACTTC.

The table lists this clonotype with many counts. The chain is built from TRBV7-9 and TRBJ1-2; 12 nucleotides line up with TRBD1. Trimming took 4 bases from V and 6 from J; bases not matched to a gene: 9. CDR1 is SEHNR, CDR2 FQNEAQ, per germline (reference sequence). This CDR3 is 16 amino acids long. CDR3 nucleotides: TGTGCCAGCAGCTCCAACCGGGACAGGGGGCCCCATGGCTACACCTTC. This gives the protein CASSSNRDRGPHGYTF.

This clonotype was recorded a few times. This sequence joins TRBV7-2 and TRBJ1-5, with D hard to call. CDR1 is SGHTA and CDR2 is FQGNSA in the germline V gene. The CDR3 is made up of 13 amino acids. The ends were cut back, 0 bases at V and 4 bases at J, with 4 bases in the middle. CDR3 in amino acids: CASSLALNQPQHF. CDR3 bases: TGTGCCAGCAGCTTAGCCCTAAATCAGCCCCAGCATTTT.

A few counts support this clonotype. The chain uses TRBV20-1 and TRBJ1-2, with D possibly being TRBD1 (6 bases). Between the trimmed V and J ends, which lost 6 bases and 8 bases, there was a span of 13 bases. From germline, CDR1 is DFQATT and CDR2 SNEGSKA (reference sequence). The CDR3 contains 11 residues. Here the CDR3 reads CSASQGSGYTF. The CDR3 DNA follows: TGCAGTGCGTCACAGGGTTCAGGCTACACCTTC.

This clonotype has a count of ten or more. The junction shows a germline mismatch at one end, possibly a read error. The CDR3 bases are TGTGCCAGCAGTTTAGGAGCCGGGAACACCGGGGAGCTGTCTTTT. Amino acid sequence: CASSLGAGNTGELSF. The chain is built from TRBV12-3 or TRBV12-4 and TRBJ2-2; tentatively, D is TRBD2 (5 bases). The CDR3 runs to 15 residues.

The J gene is TRBJ2-1, the V gene TRBV7-2; possible D gene TRBD2, 7 bases. The CDR3 loop spans 12 amino acids. With 5 bases removed from V and 12 bases from J, the gap between germline ends came to 14 bases. The germline V gene encodes CDR1 SGHTA and CDR2 FQGNSA. In nucleotides, the CDR3 is TGTGCCAGCAGCCTATGGGGGGGCGGGCAGTTCTTC. This sequence encodes CASSLWGGGQFF.

In this sample, this clonotype turned up a few times. The chain employs TRBV19 and TRBJ2-2; the match to TRBD2 covers 12 bases. The CDR3 length is 17 residues. V dropped 3 bases and J dropped 6; count of bases not matched to a gene: 8. The V gene's germline CDR1 is LNHDA and CDR2 SQIVND (reference sequence). DNA for the CDR3: TGTGCCAGTAGTATCGTTAGACTAGCGGGGGAAGCCGGGGAGCTGTTTTTT. It encodes CASSIVRLAGEAGELFF.

This clonotype was counted a few times. The gene calls are TRBV19 and TRBJ2-2; D is uncertain. V lost 5 bases and J 1 base, leaving 11 bases between the germline ends. From germline, CDR1 is LNHDA and CDR2 SQIVND (reference sequence). The CDR3 is made up of 15 amino acids. The CDR3 is CASSLDIMNTGELFF. The CDR3 DNA sequence: TGTGCCAGTAGTCTCGACATCATGAACACCGGGGAGCTGTTTTTT.

This clonotype has at least ten counts. The chain recombines TRBV11-3 with TRBJ2-2; 14 nucleotides line up with TRBD2. From germline, CDR1 is SGHNT and CDR2 YENEEA. This CDR3 region has 18 residues. With V trimmed by 5 bases and J by 2 bases, 7 bases remained unmatched. CDR3 residues: CASSPGLAGVPNTGELFF. The CDR3 DNA reads as TGTGCCAGCAGCCCGGGACTAGCGGGGGTCCCTAACACCGGGGAGCTGTTTTTT. The variable domain in full, with the rest retrieved from reference TRBV11-3 and TRBJ2-2, is EAGVVQSPRYKIIEKKQPVAFWCNPISGHNTLYWYLQNLGQGPELLIRYENEEAVDDSQLPKDRFSAERLKGVDSTLKIQPAELGDSAVYLCASSPGLAGVPNTGELFFGEGSRLTVL.

This clonotype occurred many times. DNA of the CDR3: TGTGCCAGCAGCTGGGGGGAGGGCACTGAAGCTTTCTTT. It yields the protein CASSWGEGTEAFF. The rearrangement joins TRBV6-1 to TRBJ1-1; TRBD1 might be the D (5 bases). V dropped 6 bases and J dropped 4 bases, with 12 bases sitting between them. Germline V lookup: CDR1 MNHNS, CDR2 SASEGT. This CDR3 comprises 13 residues.

This clonotype came up many times. The chain joins TRBV4-1 to TRBJ1-6, with D unclear. CDR3 size: 15 residues. In germline, CDR1 is MGHRA, CDR2 YSYEKL. Trimming stripped 1 base from V and 10 bases from J, with 14 bases between. This CDR3 is CASSQVMGSGSPLHF. DNA for the CDR3: TGCGCCAGCAGCCAAGTGATGGGGTCGGGGTCACCCCTCCACTTT.